This TCR beta chain was captured by sequencing in a study of spatial heterogeneity in lung cancer (dated by TCRdb to 2018 to 2020). Broadly, across the study: More beta-chain than alpha-chain transcripts were consistently detected, likely reflecting higher beta-chain transcript abundance. In the raw uncorrected reads, each unique combination of TCR and UMI appeared on average more than ten times. TCR alpha and beta repertoires were quantitatively compared across multiple tumor regions, matched nontumor lung and blood in non-small cell lung cancer. TCR repertoire features were related to nonsynonymous mutation counts determined by whole-exome sequencing of tumor tissue. At surgery, both alpha and beta chains were TCR-sequenced in 200 to 250 tumor regions, roughly 64 matched nontumor lung samples and a few dozen PBMC samples. Overall study results and their limits: Ubiquitous expanded tumor TCRs showed up in blood more often at tumor resection than at routine follow-up. Confirming at a functional level the hypothesis that regional TCRs recognize regional mutations was considered to require additional single-cell paired TCR alpha and beta sequencing.

The germline V end is reduced by 2 bases and the J end by 3 bases; junction bases left unmatched: 9. There are 15 amino acids in the CDR3, from cysteine to phenylalanine inclusive. The read is trimmed to its CDR3 DNA, 45 bases read in frame from base 1. The germline V gene (reference sequence) supplies CDR1 GTSNPN and CDR2 SVGIG. This specimen's time point label, per the study, means: sample taken at primary tumor resection. The donors were more than 60 patients from the lung TRACERx cohort who had early-stage, untreated non-small cell lung cancer. Whole RNA extracted from tumor and nontumor lung tissue, or from cryopreserved PBMC samples, was used for TCR sequencing without cell sorting. Patients were selected for TCR sequencing only if sufficient RNA was available from at least two tumor regions. Concerning this clonotype: Its antigen is currently not known. One base away there is no much larger clone; base qualities are not given.

Receptor libraries were prepared by 5' RACE. Reads for this sample came from a NextSeq 500. To allow correction of PCR and sequencing errors, the TCR library protocol tagged every TCR cDNA molecule with a unique molecular identifier. For the original study's pipeline: Decombinator tools were used for TCR identification, UMI-based error correction and CDR3 extraction. TCRs above a frequency of 2 per 1,000, corresponding to the top 1% of the tumor frequency distribution, were defined as expanded. Renyi diversity was computed with the R vegan package after each repertoire had been subsampled 100 times to 5,000 TCRs. CDR3 similarity networks were constructed using string-kernel similarity of amino acid triplets, with links drawn between CDR3s whose pairwise similarity was above 0.82. The raw public reads went through TCRdb reprocessing: fastp at Q25, MiXCR clone calling, in-frame beta chains kept. Duplicate CDR3 protein sequences are folded into a single record with the most common DNA and genes. In this record, the V and J calls reflect TCRdb's handling and not the investigators' own analysis. This sample comprises 20,000 to 25,000 distinct CDR3 sequences, roughly 4.5% of them detected only once. Together, the top ten hold nearly 7.5% of the sample.

The rearrangement combines TRBV30 with TRBJ2-5, and TRBD2 matches 7 of the central bases. This TCR was sampled from a male donor with early-stage non-small cell lung cancer. The sample was PBMCs, taken at surgery. The nucleotide sequence is given as TGTGCCTGGAGTCGGGGAGGGAAGGGCGAAGAGACCCAGTACTTC. Protein translation: CAWSRGGKGEETQYF.